This TCR beta chain was retrieved from a study of blood T cell repertoires in COVID-19 (dated by TCRdb to the early 2020s). With regard to the full study: Samples from collaborators originated in the United States, Italy and Spain and spanned both the acute and convalescent phases of COVID-19. The material from the prospective study consisted of cDNA or gDNA derived from T cells, B-cell-depleted T cells, or PBMCs. The dataset comprised deeply sampled blood TCRbeta repertoires from subjects exposed to, actively infected with, or recovered from COVID-19. The repertoires were released in a freely available public database intended as a resource for research on the immune response to SARS-CoV-2. The samples were drawn from two sources: the first 160 participants of the ongoing ImmuneRACE study, and fewer than 1,500 subjects contributed by 6 global collaborators. The sample metadata nearly always contained a de-identified subject ID, COVID-19 status, age in years and sex. HLA class I and class II types, where available, came from metadata supplied by the sample provider rather than from assay-based typing.

The immunoSEQ Assay, a bias-controlled multiplex PCR, was used to amplify TCRbeta CDR3 regions from genomic DNA. On the authors' methods: Within the assay, amplification of reference gene primers was used to estimate how many nucleated cells each sample contained. To quantify the absolute abundance of each unique TCRbeta CDR3 rearrangement, sequence reads were collapsed and filtered. For each sample, productive Simpson clonality was calculated as the square root of Simpson's diversity index across productive rearrangements. In its TCRdb copy, this immuneACCESS table keeps in-frame sequences only and misses some clones. Where compared with another copy, unresolved V genes explain less than half of these, and the others have no known cause. Clonal size and the V and J genes are those of that table, whereas D and trimming came from the DNA. The sample table shows 95,000 to 100,000 clones, and around 85% are seen once. The top ten hold approximately 1.8% of the sample.

Whole blood was collected in K2EDTA tubes by collaborating institutions according to the institutions' own protocols. Collaborator samples were shipped for TCRbeta analysis as frozen whole blood, isolated PBMCs, or DNA extracted from either sample type. Paper-wide results and their limitations: The amount of clinical and demographic metadata varied by source and participant and was provided uncurated.

V has 0 bases trimmed and J has 6 bases trimmed; junction bases matching no gene number 5. Via the germline V gene, CDR1 is LGHNA and CDR2 YNFKEQ. The CDR3 runs 16 amino acids, cysteine and phenylalanine included. The only DNA kept is the CDR3, 48 bases in frame from the first base. Remarks on this clone: Its antigen is still unknown. No per-base quality is available; no much larger clone lies one base away.

Input material: peripheral blood. This sequence was found in a woman in her sixties or seventies with active or convalescent COVID-19. This sequence uses TRBV4-2 and TRBJ1-5, with 10 junctional bases fitting TRBD1. The sequenced DNA: TGTGCCAGCAGCCAAGAGGGACAGGGGAGGACTCAGCCCCAGCATTTT. It specifies CASSQEGQGRTQPQHF.